A single sample gave rise to the 21 T cell receptor beta chains below, sequenced in a study of response to subunit inactivated influenza vaccine. Each CDR3 protein is one row after TCRdb ran MiXCR on the RT-PCR reads. The table lists roughly 500,000 distinct CDR3 sequences, about 17% of them singletons. Specimen: CD4+ T cells sorted from PBMCs, collected less than 25 months after vaccination. Receptors originate from a man in his fifties or sixties who received an inactivated influenza vaccine.

The sample holds many counts of this clonotype. The rearrangement links TRBV12-3 or TRBV12-4 to TRBJ1-1; perhaps TRBD1 as D (5 bases). V was cut by 2 bases and J by 5 bases, with 12 bases left in between. The CDR3 length is 14 residues. This CDR3 reads CASSLKGPRTEAFF. CDR3 coding DNA: TGTGCCAGCAGTTTAAAGGGGCCGAGGACTGAAGCTTTCTTT.

The chain has TRBV21-1 and TRBJ2-3; the D call TRBD2 from the table was never checked on the DNA. TRBV21-1 is termed a pseudogene. The CDR3 consists of 15 residues. The CDR3 reads CASSGGRVTTDTQYF. CDR3 DNA sequence: TGTGCCAGCAGCGGCGGGAGGGTTACGACAGATACGCAGTATTTT.

This clonotype showed up just a few times. In nucleotides, the CDR3 is TGCGCCAGCAGACAGGGGGTTGGAGGCGAGCAGTACTTC. As protein: CASRQGVGGEQYF. The chain links TRBV4-1 to TRBJ2-7, with 8 bases that match TRBD1. Losses at the gene ends were 6 bases for V and 6 bases for J; bases not matched to a gene: 7. CDR1 and CDR2 from the germline V gene are MGHRA and YSYEKL. The CDR3 is made up of 13 amino acids.

This clonotype occurred a few times. This chain connects TRBV20-1 to TRBJ2-5; D is undetermined. V shed 5 bases and J shed 3 bases, with 4 bases lying between them. Germline CDR1 and CDR2: DFQATT and SNEGSKA (reference sequence). The CDR3 has 10 residues. For the CDR3, the DNA is TGCAGTGCTCCGAAAGAGACCCAGTACTTC. Amino acids: CSAPKETQYF.

This clonotype has only a few counts. The V and J genes are TRBV7-9 and TRBJ2-2, with 7 positions matching TRBD1. V was clipped by 3 bases and J by 6 bases; unmatched bases: 10. The CDR3 has 16 residues. Germline CDR1 is SEHNR and CDR2 is FQNEAQ (reference sequence). CDR3 sequence (DNA): TGTGCCAGCAGCTTGCCGACAGGGCTCTATCCCGGGGAGCTGTTTTTT. Translated: CASSLPTGLYPGELFF.

The V and J genes are TRBV29-1 and TRBJ1-4; D perhaps matches TRBD1 (6 bases). Deletions cut 6 bases from V and 4 bases from J, with 15 bases between. CDR1 and CDR2 from the germline V gene are SQVTM and ANQGSEA. This CDR3 comprises 14 residues. As DNA, the CDR3 is TGCAGCGTGGGCCGGGACACCGGTAATGAAAAACTGTTTTTT. Its translation is CSVGRDTGNEKLFF.

The V call is TRBV7-9, the J call TRBJ2-3; D is ambiguous. The CDR3 is 13 amino acids. V gave up 0 bases and J gave up 6 bases, with 7 bases separating them. The germline CDR1 and CDR2 sequences are SEHNR and FQNEAQ (reference sequence). Here the CDR3 reads CASSLAGYDTQYF. CDR3 DNA sequence: TGTGCCAGCAGCTTAGCTGGTTACGATACGCAGTATTTT. Full variable domain (missing parts from reference TRBV7-9 and TRBJ2-3): DTGVSQNPRHKITKRGQNVTFRCDPISEHNRLYWYRQTLGQGPEFLTYFQNEAQLEKSRLLSDRFSAERPKGSFSTLEIQRTEQGDSAMYLCASSLAGYDTQYFGPGTRLTVL.

The chain is built from TRBV6-5 and TRBJ2-7; no firm D call. V was trimmed by 6 bases and J by 7 bases, leaving 13 bases between them. Germline loops: CDR1 MNHEY, CDR2 SVGAGI. The CDR3 consists of 12 residues. The CDR3 DNA reads as TGTGCCAGCAGCCGGACCCTGGGGGAGCAGTACTTC. Its translation: CASSRTLGEQYF.

This clonotype was detected only a few times. This chain joins TRBV28 and TRBJ2-3; 11 bases align to TRBD2. The ends lost 5 bases at V and 7 bases at J; junction bases unmatched: 11. The CDR3 runs to 16 residues. In germline, CDR1 is MDHEN, CDR2 SYDVKM. The chain's CDR3 is CASSPVVLAGDYTQYF. The CDR3, as DNA: TGTGCCAGCAGTCCAGTCGTACTAGCGGGGGACTATACGCAGTATTTT. Full variable domain (missing parts from reference TRBV28 and TRBJ2-3): DVKVTQSSRYLVKRTGEKVFLECVQDMDHENMFWYRQDPGLGLRLIYFSYDVKMKEKGDIPEGYSVSREKKERFSLILESASTNQTSMYLCASSPVVLAGDYTQYFGPGTRLTVL.

The J gene is TRBJ2-7, the V gene TRBV20-1, with unresolved D. Germline V lookup: CDR1 DFQATT, CDR2 SNEGSKA (reference sequence). This CDR3 contains 13 residues. Deletions cut 1 base from V and 2 bases from J, with 9 bases between. CDR3 residues: CSARAVQTYEQYF. CDR3 nucleotides: TGCAGTGCTAGAGCGGTACAAACCTACGAGCAGTACTTC.

In its sample, this clonotype was seen a few times. The chain uses TRBV7-8 and TRBJ2-1; the match to TRBD1 covers 7 bases. CDR1 and CDR2 (germline): SGHVS, FQNEAQ. This CDR3 comprises 15 residues. The V gene end was trimmed by 0 bases and the J gene end by 5 bases; junction bases not matched to a gene: 4. CDR3 DNA sequence: TGTGCCAGCAGCTTAGCGGGACAGCGGAACAATGAGCAGTTCTTC. It translates to CASSLAGQRNNEQFF.

J is TRBJ2-1 and V is TRBV12-5; 8 bases match TRBD2. Germline V CDR1 and CDR2: LGHNT, FRNRAP. The CDR3 runs 13 residues. V shed 5 bases, J shed 9 bases, and the junction held 6 bases outside the gene matches. The CDR3 loop is CASGGSGSGEQFF. The DNA of the CDR3 is TGTGCTAGTGGTGGGAGCGGGAGTGGTGAGCAGTTCTTC.

This clonotype was seen more than once but under ten times. This chain uses TRBV12-3 or TRBV12-4 with TRBJ2-3; D not certain. V gave up 6 bases and J gave up 4 bases, with 17 bases separating them. The CDR3 covers 15 residues. The CDR3 region has the DNA TGTGCCAGCAGCCCGTGGGTCCAGAGGCCAGATACGCAGTATTTT. It is translated as CASSPWVQRPDTQYF.

This clonotype was found many times. The rearrangement links TRBV9 to TRBJ2-2, with D unresolved. The CDR3 totals 16 residues. The germline CDR1 and CDR2 sequences are SGDLS and YYNGEE. V gave up 4 bases and J gave up 1 base, with 14 bases separating them. CDR3 region: CASSPRPTVNTGELFF. The CDR3 nucleotides are TGTGCCAGCAGCCCTAGACCCACGGTGAACACCGGGGAGCTGTTTTTT.

The table lists this clonotype with many counts. The J gene is TRBJ2-2, the V gene TRBV4-2; D perhaps matches TRBD2 (6 bases). V dropped 3 bases and J dropped 0 bases, with 20 bases sitting between them. Germline V gene sequence: CDR1 LGHNA, CDR2 YNFKEQ. The CDR3 length is 19 residues. The CDR3 nucleotides read TGTGCCAGCAGCCAGAACAGACCTCCGGGAGTATCGAACACCGGGGAGCTGTTTTTT. It translates to CASSQNRPPGVSNTGELFF.

This chain connects TRBV3-1 to TRBJ2-2, with D hard to call. Germline V gives CDR1 LGHDT, CDR2 YNNKEL (reference sequence). The CDR3 runs to 15 residues. The ends were cut back, 3 bases at V and 0 bases at J, with 8 bases in the middle. CDR3 nucleotides: TGTGCCAGCAGCCAGTGGCAGTCGAACACCGGGGAGCTGTTTTTT. Its protein is CASSQWQSNTGELFF.

The chain uses TRBV30 and TRBJ2-2; 9 bases map to TRBD2. CDR3 size: 13 residues. Germline V CDR1 and CDR2: GTSNPN, SVGIG (reference sequence). J was trimmed by 7 bases and V by 2 bases; bases with no gene match: 2. The CDR3 is CAWSHSGGGELFF. The DNA of the CDR3 is TGTGCCTGGAGTCATAGCGGGGGCGGGGAGCTGTTTTTT.

This clonotype occurred once. The gene calls are TRBV5-6 and TRBJ2-3, with D unclear. V dropped 4 bases and J dropped 3 bases, with 15 bases sitting between them. CDR1 and CDR2 (germline): SGHDT, YYEEEE. The CDR3 sequence is 15 residues long. The CDR3 DNA is TGTGCCAGCAGCCCCCGGGCCCTCCGTACAGATACGCAGTATTTT. It translates to CASSPRALRTDTQYF.

The V and J genes are TRBV28 and TRBJ1-5; D gene uncertain. Germline CDR1 reads MDHEN; CDR2 reads SYDVKM. This CDR3 spans 13 amino acids. V was cut by 8 bases and J by 1 base, with 9 bases left in between. CDR3 in amino acids: CASGSYSNQPQHF. CDR3 DNA: TGTGCCAGCGGATCTTACAGCAATCAGCCCCAGCATTTT.

This clonotype showed up just a few times. Sequence at one end of the junction differs from germline and may be a read error. Here the CDR3 reads CASSPGTAGTDTQYF. DNA for the CDR3: TGCGCCAGCAGCCCCGGGACCGCCGGCACTGATACGCAGTATTTT. This rearrangement joins TRBV5-1 to TRBJ2-3; D may correspond to TRBD1 or TRBD2 (5 bases each). CDR3 length: 15 residues. Germline CDR1 is SGHRS and CDR2 is YFSETQ.

The chain combines TRBV6-2 or TRBV6-3 with TRBJ1-6; TRBD1 might be the D (5 bases). There are 15 residues in the CDR3. With 2 bases removed from V and 9 bases from J, the gap between germline ends came to 14 bases. Germline CDR1 MNHEY, CDR2 SVGEGT. CDR3 region: CASSYRGPLSSPLHF. CDR3 sequence (DNA): TGTGCCAGCAGTTACAGGGGTCCCCTCTCTTCACCCCTCCACTTT.